This entry concerns a single T cell receptor beta chain. These data originate in a study of blood T cell repertoires in COVID-19. Study details: T cells, B-cell-depleted T cells, or PBMCs supplied cDNA or gDNA.

Produced via immunoSEQ multiplex PCR; TCRdb's table is partial and in-frame only. This sample carries approximately 170,000 clones, approximately 81% of them seen once, and the ten largest clones take roughly 8%. Resolution of symptoms, clearance, or two negative PCRs was present in recovered Cohort 3 donors. Trimming stripped 1 base from V and 4 bases from J, with 11 bases between. CDR3 length equals 15 residues. Germline V gives CDR1 SGHTA, CDR2 FQGNSA. Sequencing was done on a sample of PBMCs or T cells enriched from blood (not recorded which). The clonotype originates from a woman aged 45-60 years who had recovered from COVID-19. The chain couples TRBV7-2 to TRBJ1-5; tentatively, D is TRBD1 (5 bases). The CDR3 is CASSLVRASNQPQHF. CDR3 sequence (DNA): TGTGCCAGCAGCTTAGTCAGGGCCTCGAATCAGCCCCAGCATTTT.